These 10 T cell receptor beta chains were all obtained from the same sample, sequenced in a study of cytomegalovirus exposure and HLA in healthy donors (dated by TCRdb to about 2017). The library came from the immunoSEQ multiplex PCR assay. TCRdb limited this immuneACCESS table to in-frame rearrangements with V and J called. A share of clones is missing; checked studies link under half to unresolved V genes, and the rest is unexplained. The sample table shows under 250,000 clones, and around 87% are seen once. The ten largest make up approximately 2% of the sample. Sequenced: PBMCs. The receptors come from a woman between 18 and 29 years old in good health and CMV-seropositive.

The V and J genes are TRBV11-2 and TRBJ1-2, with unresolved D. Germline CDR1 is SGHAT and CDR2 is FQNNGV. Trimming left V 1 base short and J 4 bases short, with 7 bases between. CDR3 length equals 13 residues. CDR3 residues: CASSLAQSYGYTF. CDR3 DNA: TGTGCCAGCAGCTTAGCACAGTCCTATGGCTACACCTTC.

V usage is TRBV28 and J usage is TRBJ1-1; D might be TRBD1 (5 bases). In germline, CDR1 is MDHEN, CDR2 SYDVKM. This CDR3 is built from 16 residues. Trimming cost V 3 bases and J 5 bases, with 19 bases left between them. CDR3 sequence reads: CASSFPGWGGITEAFF. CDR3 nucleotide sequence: TGTGCCAGCAGTTTCCCTGGGTGGGGGGGTATTACTGAAGCTTTCTTT.

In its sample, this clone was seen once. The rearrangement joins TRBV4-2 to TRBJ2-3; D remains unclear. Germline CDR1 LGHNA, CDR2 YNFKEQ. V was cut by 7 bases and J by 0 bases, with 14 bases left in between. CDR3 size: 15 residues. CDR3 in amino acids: CASNSAEPSTDTQYF. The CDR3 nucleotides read TGTGCCAGCAACTCCGCCGAACCTAGCACAGATACGCAGTATTTT.

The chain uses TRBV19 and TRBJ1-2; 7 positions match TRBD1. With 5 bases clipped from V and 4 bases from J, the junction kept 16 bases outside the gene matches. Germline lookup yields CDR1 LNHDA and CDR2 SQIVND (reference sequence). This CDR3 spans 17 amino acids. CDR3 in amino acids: CASSPDPTGFKGYGYTF. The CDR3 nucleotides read TGTGCCAGTAGTCCAGACCCGACAGGGTTCAAAGGCTATGGCTACACCTTC.

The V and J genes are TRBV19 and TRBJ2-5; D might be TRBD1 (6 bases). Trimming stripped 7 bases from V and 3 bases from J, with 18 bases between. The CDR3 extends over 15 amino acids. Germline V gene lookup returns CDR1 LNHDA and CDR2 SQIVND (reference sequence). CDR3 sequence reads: CASKGWAPGEETQYF. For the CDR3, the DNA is TGTGCCAGTAAGGGTTGGGCCCCAGGGGAAGAGACCCAGTACTTC.

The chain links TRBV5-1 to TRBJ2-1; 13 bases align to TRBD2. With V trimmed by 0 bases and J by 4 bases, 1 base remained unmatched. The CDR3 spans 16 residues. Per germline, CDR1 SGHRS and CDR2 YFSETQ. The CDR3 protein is CASSLGGLAGYNEQFF. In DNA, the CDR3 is TGCGCCAGCAGCTTGGGGGGACTAGCGGGGTACAATGAGCAGTTCTTC.

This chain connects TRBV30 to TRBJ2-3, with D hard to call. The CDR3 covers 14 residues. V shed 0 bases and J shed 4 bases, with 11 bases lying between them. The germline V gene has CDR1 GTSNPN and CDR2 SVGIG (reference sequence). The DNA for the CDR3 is TGTGCCTGGAGTGTAATAGCCGTCGCAGATACGCAGTATTTT. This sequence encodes CAWSVIAVADTQYF.

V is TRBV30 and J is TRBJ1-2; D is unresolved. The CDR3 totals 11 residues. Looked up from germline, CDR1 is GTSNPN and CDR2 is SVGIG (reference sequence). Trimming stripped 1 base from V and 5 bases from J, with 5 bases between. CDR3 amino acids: CAWSAPYGYTF. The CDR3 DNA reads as TGTGCCTGGAGTGCCCCGTATGGCTACACCTTC.

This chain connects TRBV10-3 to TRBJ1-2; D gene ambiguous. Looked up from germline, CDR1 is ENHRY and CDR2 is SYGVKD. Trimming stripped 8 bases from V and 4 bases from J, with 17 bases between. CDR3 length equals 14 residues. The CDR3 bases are TGTGCCATCCGGGGAGGAGAGGGATCCTATGGCTACACCTTC. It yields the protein CAIRGGEGSYGYTF.

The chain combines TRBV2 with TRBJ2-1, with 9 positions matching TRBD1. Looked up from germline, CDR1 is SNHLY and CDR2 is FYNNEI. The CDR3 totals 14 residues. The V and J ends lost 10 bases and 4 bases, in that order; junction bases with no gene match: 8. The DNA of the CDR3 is TGTGCCATAGGGGGGACAGGGTCGTACAATGAGCAGTTCTTC. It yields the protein CAIGGTGSYNEQFF.